Listed below are T cell receptor beta chains from one sample, sequenced in a study of blood T cell repertoires in COVID-19. The method was immunoSEQ multiplex PCR; TCRdb's version includes in-frame clones alone and lacks a portion of them. This sample has approximately 100,000 clones; 87% occur once, and the top ten carry around 10%. Sequencing was performed on peripheral blood. These receptors all come from a woman in her thirties with acute or convalescent COVID-19. CDR3s include the opening cysteine and the closing phenylalanine or tryptophan. D genes are given only for firm matches. Part of the rows lack a size; the others show once, few, many or a class for expanded clones.

clone size	V gene	D gene	J gene	CDR3 protein	CDR3 DNA
NA	TRBV5-1	NA	TRBJ2-7	CASSSDLGAFYEQYF	TGCGCCAGCAGCTCGGACCTGGGGGCCTTCTACGAGCAGTACTTC
NA	TRBV10-3	TRBD1	TRBJ2-1	CAISGNPGTGAGYEQFF	TGTGCCATCAGCGGAAATCCCGGGACAGGGGCAGGGTATGAGCAGTTCTTC
once	TRBV28	NA	TRBJ1-3	CASSFRRGQGGNTIYF	TGTGCCAGCAGTTTCCGCCGGGGTCAAGGCGGAAACACCATATATTTT
once	TRBV9	TRBD1	TRBJ1-4	CASSMGTGSEKLFF	TGTGCCAGCAGCATGGGGACAGGGAGTGAAAAACTGTTTTTT
NA	TRBV12-5	TRBD1	TRBJ2-2	CASGLAGTANTGELFF	TGTGCTAGTGGCCTTGCCGGGACAGCAAACACCGGGGAGCTGTTTTTT
NA	TRBV18	TRBD1	TRBJ1-3	CASSPTLAGQKAGNTIYF	TGTGCCAGCTCACCCACCCTGGCGGGACAGAAAGCTGGAAACACCATATATTTT
NA	TRBV27	NA	TRBJ1-1	CASSSRLRNTEAFF	TGTGCCAGCAGTTCACGACTGAGGAACACTGAAGCTTTCTTT
NA	TRBV7-9	NA	TRBJ1-2	CASSTTGLANYGYTF	TGTGCCAGCAGCACCACAGGGTTAGCTAACTATGGCTACACCTTC
NA	TRBV20-1	NA	TRBJ1-2	CSAMADGYTF	TGCAGTGCTATGGCTGATGGCTACACCTTC
NA	TRBV20-1	NA	TRBJ1-6	CSASSRYPDSPLHF	TGCAGTGCTAGTTCCAGGTATCCGGATTCACCCCTCCACTTT
few	TRBV27	NA	TRBJ1-5	CASSQYIGSQGQPQHF	TGTGCCAGCAGTCAGTATATAGGCAGCCAGGGGCAGCCCCAGCATTTT
once	TRBV4-2	TRBD2	TRBJ2-3	CASSQVVAGGGDTQYF	TGTGCCAGCAGCCAAGTTGTAGCGGGGGGAGGAGATACGCAGTATTTT
NA	TRBV6-5	TRBD1	TRBJ2-2	CASSNRGTGGRELFF	TGTGCCAGCAGTAATCGAGGGACAGGGGGTAGGGAGCTGTTTTTT
NA	TRBV5-1	TRBD1	TRBJ1-6	CASRIHGTDNSPLHF	TGCGCCAGCAGAATTCACGGGACAGATAATTCACCCCTCCACTTT
NA	TRBV2	NA	TRBJ1-5	CASGQPNQPQHF	TGTGCCAGCGGACAGCCCAATCAGCCCCAGCATTTT
NA	TRBV14	NA	TRBJ2-7	CASSPLTDSYEQYF	TGTGCCAGCAGCCCCCTTACAGACTCCTACGAGCAGTACTTC
NA	TRBV18	NA	TRBJ2-6	CASSPQRGNSGANVLTF	TGTGCCAGCTCACCACAAAGGGGTAACTCTGGGGCCAACGTCCTGACTTTC
NA	TRBV19	NA	TRBJ2-3	CASSTDWVPDTQYF	TGTGCCAGTAGTACCGACTGGGTCCCAGATACGCAGTATTTT
few	TRBV20-1	NA	TRBJ1-4	CSASRRGGGEKLFF	TGCAGTGCTAGTAGAAGGGGCGGCGGTGAAAAACTGTTTTTT
NA	TRBV7-2	TRBD2	TRBJ2-7	CASSPSSGAQYEQYF	TGTGCCAGCAGCCCTTCGAGCGGGGCCCAATACGAGCAGTACTTC
once	TRBV7-7	NA	TRBJ2-1	CASNRQTSYNEQFF	TGTGCCAGCAACCGACAGACATCCTACAATGAGCAGTTCTTC
NA	TRBV9	NA	TRBJ1-2	CASSVDSETNYGYTF	TGTGCCAGCAGCGTAGATTCAGAAACTAACTATGGCTACACCTTC
NA	TRBV21-1	NA	TRBJ2-7	CASSKDDREREWDEQYF	TGTGCCAGCAGCAAAGATGACAGGGAGAGAGAATGGGACGAGCAGTACTTC
NA	TRBV20-1	TRBD1	TRBJ2-7	CSARGQDRGDF	TGCAGTGCCAGAGGTCAGGACAGGGGGGACTTC
NA	TRBV10-1	TRBD1	TRBJ1-6	CAGSPGQENSPLHF	TGCGCCGGGTCTCCGGGACAGGAGAATTCACCCCTCCACTTT
NA	TRBV24-1	NA	TRBJ2-7	CAHDPRGHRSSYEQYF	TGTGCCCACGACCCCCGGGGACACAGGAGCTCCTACGAGCAGTACTTC
NA	TRBV19	NA	TRBJ1-2	CASSPRDNGYTF	TGTGCCAGTAGTCCTCGAGATAATGGCTACACCTTC
NA	TRBV18	NA	TRBJ2-7	CASSSAGDEQYF	TGTGCCAGCTCATCGGCAGGCGACGAGCAGTACTTC
NA	TRBV6-2/TRBV6-3	NA	TRBJ2-3	CASSYYGPAETDTQYF	TGTGCCAGCAGTTACTATGGGCCAGCGGAGACAGATACGCAGTATTTT
NA	TRBV27	NA	TRBJ1-6	CASSLLNSPLHF	TGTGCCAGCAGTTTACTCAATTCACCCCTCCACTTT
NA	TRBV3-1/TRBV3-2	NA	TRBJ1-1	CASSQPGQNTEAFF	TGTGCCAGCAGCCAACCTGGACAGAACACTGAAGCTTTCTTT
NA	TRBV10-3	TRBD1	TRBJ1-1	CAITMGQGSTEAFF	TGTGCCATCACAATGGGACAGGGGAGCACTGAAGCTTTCTTT
NA	TRBV5-1	NA	TRBJ1-5	CASSLQGPGEPQHF	TGCGCCAGCAGCTTGCAGGGTCCAGGGGAGCCCCAGCATTTT
NA	TRBV13	NA	TRBJ1-3	CASSLGNSGNTIYF	TGTGCCAGCAGCTTAGGTAACTCTGGAAACACCATATATTTT
NA	TRBV28	NA	TRBJ1-5	CASSLAQGINQPQHF	TGTGCCAGCAGTTTAGCCCAGGGAATCAATCAGCCCCAGCATTTT
NA	TRBV5-8	NA	TRBJ1-1	CASSLRQEYTEAFF	TGTGCCAGCAGCTTGCGACAGGAGTACACTGAAGCTTTCTTT